The clone carrying this T cell receptor beta chain was recorded many times. Its antigen is undetermined. The CDR3 has 14 amino acids. Looked up from germline, CDR1 is WSHSY and CDR2 is SAAADI. The ends were cut back, 3 bases at V and 6 bases at J, with 14 bases in the middle. This record comes from a study of prognosis after radiotherapy for stage I lung cancer. Study overall: The approximately 13 male and 6 female patients were aged 53 to 84, median roughly 70 years. It was SBRT that served as radiotherapy, in 3 to 5 fractions with a biologically effective dose of at least 100 Gy.

Study results and limitations: Gene usage of TRBV and TRBJ reportedly differed between patients with and without metastases. Unique TCR clone counts dropped after stereotactic body radiation therapy, from a median of around 10,000 to 6,900.

The authors amplified TCR beta CDR3 from genomic DNA using two-round multiplex PCR. Used in first-round PCR were primers specific to each TRBV and TRBJ gene. TCRdb reprocessed the multiplex PCR reads with MiXCR, giving one entry per CDR3 protein. The sample holds some 24,000 distinct CDR3 sequences, roughly 40% seen once. The specimen was PBMCs, collected before or after stereotactic body radiation therapy (not recorded which). The rearrangement joins TRBV10-2 to TRBJ1-2; TRBD1 is a possible D gene (5 bases). This clonotype originated in a donor aged 50 or older with non-small cell lung cancer. This CDR3 reads CASSDRVYEDGYTF. CDR3 nucleotide sequence: TGCGCCAGCAGTGACAGGGTATACGAGGATGGCTACACCTTC.